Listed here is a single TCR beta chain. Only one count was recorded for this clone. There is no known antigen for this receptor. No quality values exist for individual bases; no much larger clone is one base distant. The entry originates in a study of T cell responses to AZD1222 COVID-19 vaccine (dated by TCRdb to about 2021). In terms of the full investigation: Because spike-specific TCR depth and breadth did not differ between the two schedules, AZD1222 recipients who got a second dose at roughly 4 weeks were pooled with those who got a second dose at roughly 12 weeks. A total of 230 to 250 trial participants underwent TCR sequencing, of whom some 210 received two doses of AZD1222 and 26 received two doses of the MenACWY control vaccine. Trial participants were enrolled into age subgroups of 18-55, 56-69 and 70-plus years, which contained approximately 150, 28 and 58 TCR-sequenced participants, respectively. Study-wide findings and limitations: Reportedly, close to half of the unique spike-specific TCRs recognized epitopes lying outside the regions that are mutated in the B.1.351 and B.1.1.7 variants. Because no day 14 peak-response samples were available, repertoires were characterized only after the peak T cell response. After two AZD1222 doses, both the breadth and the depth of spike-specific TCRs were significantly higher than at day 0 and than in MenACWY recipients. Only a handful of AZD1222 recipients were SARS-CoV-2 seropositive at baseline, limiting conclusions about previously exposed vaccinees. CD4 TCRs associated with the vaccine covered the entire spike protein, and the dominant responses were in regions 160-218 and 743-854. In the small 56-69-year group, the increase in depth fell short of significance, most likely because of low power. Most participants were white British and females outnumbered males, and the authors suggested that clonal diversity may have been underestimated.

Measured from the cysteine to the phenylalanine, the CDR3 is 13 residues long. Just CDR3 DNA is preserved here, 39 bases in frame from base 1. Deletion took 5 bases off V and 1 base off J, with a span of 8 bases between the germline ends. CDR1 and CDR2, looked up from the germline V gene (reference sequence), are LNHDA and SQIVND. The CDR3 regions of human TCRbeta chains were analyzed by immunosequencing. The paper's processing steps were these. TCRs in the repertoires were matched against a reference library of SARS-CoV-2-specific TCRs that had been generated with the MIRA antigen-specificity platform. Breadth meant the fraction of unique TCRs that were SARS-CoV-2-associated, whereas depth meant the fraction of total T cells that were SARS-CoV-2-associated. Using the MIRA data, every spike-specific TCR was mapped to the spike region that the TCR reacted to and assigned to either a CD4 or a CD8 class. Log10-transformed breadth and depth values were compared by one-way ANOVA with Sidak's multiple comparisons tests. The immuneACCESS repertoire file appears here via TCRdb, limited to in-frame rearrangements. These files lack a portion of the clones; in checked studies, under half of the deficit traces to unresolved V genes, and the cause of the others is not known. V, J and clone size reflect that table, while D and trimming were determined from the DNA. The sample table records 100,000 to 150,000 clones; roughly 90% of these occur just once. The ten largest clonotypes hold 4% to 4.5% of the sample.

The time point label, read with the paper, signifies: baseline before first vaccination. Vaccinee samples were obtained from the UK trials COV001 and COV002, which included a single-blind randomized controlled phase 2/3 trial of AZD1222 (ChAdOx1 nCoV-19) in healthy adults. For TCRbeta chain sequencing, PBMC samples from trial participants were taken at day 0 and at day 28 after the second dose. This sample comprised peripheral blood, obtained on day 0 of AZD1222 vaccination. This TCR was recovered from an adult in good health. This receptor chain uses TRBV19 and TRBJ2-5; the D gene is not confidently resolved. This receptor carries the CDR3 CASSQTIQETQYF. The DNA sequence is TGTGCCAGTAGTCAAACGATCCAAGAGACCCAGTACTTC.